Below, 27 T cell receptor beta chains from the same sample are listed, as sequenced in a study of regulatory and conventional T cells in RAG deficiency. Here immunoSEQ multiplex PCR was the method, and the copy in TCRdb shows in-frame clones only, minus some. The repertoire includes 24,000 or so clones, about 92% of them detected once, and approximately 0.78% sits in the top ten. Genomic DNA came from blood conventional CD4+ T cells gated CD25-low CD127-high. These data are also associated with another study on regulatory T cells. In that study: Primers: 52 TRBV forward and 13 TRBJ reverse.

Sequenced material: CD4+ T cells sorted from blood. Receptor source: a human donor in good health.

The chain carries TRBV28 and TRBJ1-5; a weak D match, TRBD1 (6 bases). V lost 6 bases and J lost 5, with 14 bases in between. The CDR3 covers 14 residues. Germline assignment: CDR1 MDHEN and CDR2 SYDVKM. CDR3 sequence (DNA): TGTGCCAGCAGCTCGGGACACCGAGATCAGCCCCAGCATTTT. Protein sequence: CASSSGHRDQPQHF.

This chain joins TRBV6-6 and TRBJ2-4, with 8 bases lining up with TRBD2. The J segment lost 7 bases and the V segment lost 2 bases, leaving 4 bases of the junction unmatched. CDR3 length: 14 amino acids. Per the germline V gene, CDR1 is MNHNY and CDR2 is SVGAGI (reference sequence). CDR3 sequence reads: CASSYGTSPNIQYF. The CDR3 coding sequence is TGTGCCAGCAGTTACGGGACTAGTCCGAACATTCAGTACTTC.

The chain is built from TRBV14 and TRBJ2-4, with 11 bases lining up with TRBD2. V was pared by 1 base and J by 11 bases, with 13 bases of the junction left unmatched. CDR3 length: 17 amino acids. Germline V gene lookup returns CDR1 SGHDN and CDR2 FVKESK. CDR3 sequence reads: CASSQAASGRRGAFQYF. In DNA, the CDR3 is TGTGCCAGCAGCCAAGCGGCTAGCGGGAGGAGGGGGGCTTTTCAGTACTTC.

The CDR3 is CASSAGGVGGQPQHF. The CDR3 coding sequence is TGTGCCAGCAGCGCGGGCGGGGTCGGAGGTCAGCCCCAGCATTTT. The chain combines TRBV7-2 with TRBJ1-5, with unresolved D. Germline V lookup: CDR1 SGHTA, CDR2 FQGNSA. Trimming removed 5 bases from V and 6 bases from J, with 17 bases in between. The CDR3 extends over 15 amino acids.

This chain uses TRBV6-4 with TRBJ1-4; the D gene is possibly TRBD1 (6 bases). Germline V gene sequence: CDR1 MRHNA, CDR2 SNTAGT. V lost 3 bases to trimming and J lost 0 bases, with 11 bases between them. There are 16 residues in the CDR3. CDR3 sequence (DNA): TGTGCCAGCAGTGAGAGGGGGTTGCCAACTAATGAAAAACTGTTTTTT. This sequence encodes CASSERGLPTNEKLFF.

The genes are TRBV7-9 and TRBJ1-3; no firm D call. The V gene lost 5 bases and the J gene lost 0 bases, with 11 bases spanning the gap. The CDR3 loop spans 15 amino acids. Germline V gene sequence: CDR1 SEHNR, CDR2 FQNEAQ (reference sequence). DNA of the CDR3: TGTGCCAGCAGCCCCCTCTTGAGCTCTGGAAACACCATATATTTT. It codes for CASSPLLSSGNTIYF.

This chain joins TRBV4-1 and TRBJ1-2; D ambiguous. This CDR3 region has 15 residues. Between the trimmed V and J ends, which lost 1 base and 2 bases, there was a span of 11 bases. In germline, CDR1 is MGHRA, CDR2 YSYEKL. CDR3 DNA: TGCGCCAGCAGCCAAGTCGGCACTGGAAACTATGGCTACACCTTC. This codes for CASSQVGTGNYGYTF.

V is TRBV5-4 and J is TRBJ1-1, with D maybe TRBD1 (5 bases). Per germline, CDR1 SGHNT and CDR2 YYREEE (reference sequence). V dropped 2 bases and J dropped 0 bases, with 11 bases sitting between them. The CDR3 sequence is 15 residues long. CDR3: CASSFGGFMNTEAFF. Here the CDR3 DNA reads TGTGCCAGCAGCTTTGGGGGATTCATGAACACTGAAGCTTTCTTT.

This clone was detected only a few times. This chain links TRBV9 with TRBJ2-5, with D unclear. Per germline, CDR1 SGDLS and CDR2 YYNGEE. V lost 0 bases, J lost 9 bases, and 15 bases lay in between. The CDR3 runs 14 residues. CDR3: CASSVEDLPLAQYF. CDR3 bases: TGTGCCAGCAGCGTAGAGGACCTACCGTTGGCCCAGTACTTC.

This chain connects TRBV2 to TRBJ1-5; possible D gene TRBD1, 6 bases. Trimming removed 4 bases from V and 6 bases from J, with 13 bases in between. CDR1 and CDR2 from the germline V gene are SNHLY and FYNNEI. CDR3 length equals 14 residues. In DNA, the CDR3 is TGTGCCAGCAGTGGACGGGGGGCTGTTCAGCCCCAGCATTTT. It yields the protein CASSGRGAVQPQHF.

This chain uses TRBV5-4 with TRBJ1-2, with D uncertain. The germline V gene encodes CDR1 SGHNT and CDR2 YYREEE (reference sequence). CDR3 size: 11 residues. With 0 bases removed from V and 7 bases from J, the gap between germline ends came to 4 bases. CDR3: CASSLESGYTF. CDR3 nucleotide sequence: TGTGCCAGCAGCTTGGAATCTGGCTACACCTTC.

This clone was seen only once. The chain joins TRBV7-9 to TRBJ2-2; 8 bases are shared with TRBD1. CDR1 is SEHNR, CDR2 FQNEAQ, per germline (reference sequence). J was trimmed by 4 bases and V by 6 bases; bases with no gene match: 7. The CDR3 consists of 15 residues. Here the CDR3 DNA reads TGTGCCAGCAGTCCTGCAGGGGGCCCCACCGGGGAGCTGTTTTTT. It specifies CASSPAGGPTGELFF.

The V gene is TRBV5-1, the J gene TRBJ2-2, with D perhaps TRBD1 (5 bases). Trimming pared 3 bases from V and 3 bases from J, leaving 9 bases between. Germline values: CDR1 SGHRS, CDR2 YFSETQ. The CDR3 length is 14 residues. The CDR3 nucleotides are TGCGCCAGCAGCTCGGACACTCACACCGGGGAGCTGTTTTTT. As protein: CASSSDTHTGELFF.

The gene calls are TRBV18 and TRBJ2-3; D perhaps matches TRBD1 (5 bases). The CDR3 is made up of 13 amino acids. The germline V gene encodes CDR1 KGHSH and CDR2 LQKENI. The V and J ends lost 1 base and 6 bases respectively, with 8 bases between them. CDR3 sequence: CASSPLGADTQYF. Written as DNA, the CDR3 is TGTGCCAGCTCACCACTAGGGGCCGATACGCAGTATTTT.

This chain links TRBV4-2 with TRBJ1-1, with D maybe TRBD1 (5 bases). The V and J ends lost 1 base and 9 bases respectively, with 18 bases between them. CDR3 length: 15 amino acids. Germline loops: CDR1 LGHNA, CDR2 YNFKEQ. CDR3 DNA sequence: TGTGCCAGCAGCCAAGGGGTGACGGGGACCGGAAAAGCTTTCTTT. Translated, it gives CASSQGVTGTGKAFF.

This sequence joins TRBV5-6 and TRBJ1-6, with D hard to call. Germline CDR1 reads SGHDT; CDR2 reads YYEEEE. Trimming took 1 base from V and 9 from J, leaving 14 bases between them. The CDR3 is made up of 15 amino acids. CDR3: CASSLTVGLASPLHF. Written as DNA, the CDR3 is TGTGCCAGCAGCTTGACGGTGGGATTAGCTTCACCCCTCCACTTT.

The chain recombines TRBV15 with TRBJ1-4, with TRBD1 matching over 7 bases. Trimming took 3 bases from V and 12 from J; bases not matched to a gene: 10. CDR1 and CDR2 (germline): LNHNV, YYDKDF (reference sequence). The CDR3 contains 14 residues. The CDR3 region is CATSRSTGDGQLFF. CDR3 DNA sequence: TGTGCCACCAGCAGGTCAACAGGGGACGGTCAACTGTTTTTT.

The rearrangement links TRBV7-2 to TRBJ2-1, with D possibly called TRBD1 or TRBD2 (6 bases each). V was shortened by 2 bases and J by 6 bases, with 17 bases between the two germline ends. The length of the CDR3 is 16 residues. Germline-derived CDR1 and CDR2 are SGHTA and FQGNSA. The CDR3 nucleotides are TGTGCCAGCAGCTTAATCTTCAGGGGACTGGGCAATGAGCAGTTCTTC. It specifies CASSLIFRGLGNEQFF. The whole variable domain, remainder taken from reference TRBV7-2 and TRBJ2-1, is GAGVSQSPSNKVTEKGKDVELRCDPISGHTALYWYRQSLGQGLEFLIYFQGNSAPDKSGLPSDRFSAERTGGSVSTLTIQRTQQEDSAVYLCASSLIFRGLGNEQFFGPGTRLTVL.

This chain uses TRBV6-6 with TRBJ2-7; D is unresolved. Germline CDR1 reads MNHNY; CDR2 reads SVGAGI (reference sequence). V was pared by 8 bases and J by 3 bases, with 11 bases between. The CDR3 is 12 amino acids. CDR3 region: CASGNSDYEQYF. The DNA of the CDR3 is TGTGCCAGCGGAAACAGCGACTACGAGCAGTACTTC.

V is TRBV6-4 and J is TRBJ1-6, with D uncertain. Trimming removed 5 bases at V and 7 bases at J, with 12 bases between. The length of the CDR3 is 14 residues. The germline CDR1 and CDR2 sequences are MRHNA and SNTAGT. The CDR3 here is CASSSSPGNSPLHF. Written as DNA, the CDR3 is TGTGCCAGCAGTTCATCCCCCGGGAATTCACCCCTCCACTTT.

In DNA form, the CDR3 reads TGTGCCAGCAGCGGACCCCGGGCCGTATACGAGCAGTACTTC. Translated, it gives CASSGPRAVYEQYF. The V gene is TRBV6-5, the J gene TRBJ2-7; D gene uncertain. Trimming left V 6 bases short and J 4 bases short, with 16 bases between. The germline V gene encodes CDR1 MNHEY and CDR2 SVGAGI. There are 14 residues in the CDR3.

As DNA, the CDR3 is TGTGCCAGCAATTCTGGACAGGGGAGGACTGAAGCTTTCTTT. Translated, it gives CASNSGQGRTEAFF. The chain joins TRBV27 to TRBJ1-1, with 9 bases aligning to TRBD1. Germline V lookup: CDR1 MNHEY, CDR2 SMNVEV (reference sequence). Trimming took 7 bases from V and 5 from J; bases not matched to a gene: 8. This CDR3 has 14 residues.

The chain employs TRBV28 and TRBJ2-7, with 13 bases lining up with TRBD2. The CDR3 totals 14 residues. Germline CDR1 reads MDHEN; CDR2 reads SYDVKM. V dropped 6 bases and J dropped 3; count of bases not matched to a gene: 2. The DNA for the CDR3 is TGTGCCAGCAGCACTAGCGGGAGGGTCTACGAGCAGTACTTC. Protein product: CASSTSGRVYEQYF.

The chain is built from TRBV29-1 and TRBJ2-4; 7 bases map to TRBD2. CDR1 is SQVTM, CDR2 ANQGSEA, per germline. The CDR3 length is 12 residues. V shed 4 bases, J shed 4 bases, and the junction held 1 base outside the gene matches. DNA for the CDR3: TGCAGCGTTGGGGGGGGAAAAAACATTCAGTACTTC. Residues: CSVGGGKNIQYF. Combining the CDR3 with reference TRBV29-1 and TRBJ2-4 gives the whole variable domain SAVISQKPSRDICQRGTSLTIQCQVDSQVTMMFWYRQQPGQSLTLIATANQGSEATYESGFVIDKFPISRPNLTFSTLTVSNMSPEDSSIYLCSVGGGKNIQYFGAGTRLSVL.

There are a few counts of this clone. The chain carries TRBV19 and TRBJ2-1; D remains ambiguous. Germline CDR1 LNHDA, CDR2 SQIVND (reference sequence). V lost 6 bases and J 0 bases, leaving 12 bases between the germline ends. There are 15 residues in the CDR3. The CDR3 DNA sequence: TGTGCCAGTAGAGAGGCCATCAGCTCCTACAATGAGCAGTTCTTC. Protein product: CASREAISSYNEQFF.

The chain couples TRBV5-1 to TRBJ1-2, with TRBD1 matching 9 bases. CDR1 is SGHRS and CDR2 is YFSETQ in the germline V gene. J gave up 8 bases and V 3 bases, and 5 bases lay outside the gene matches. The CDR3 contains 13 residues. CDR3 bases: TGCGCCAGCAGCTCGGGACAGGGCGACGGCTACACCTTC. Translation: CASSSGQGDGYTF.

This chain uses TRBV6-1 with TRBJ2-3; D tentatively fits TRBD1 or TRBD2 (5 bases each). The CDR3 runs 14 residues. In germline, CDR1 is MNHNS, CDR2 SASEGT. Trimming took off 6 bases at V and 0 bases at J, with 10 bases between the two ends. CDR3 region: CASREGRSTDTQYF. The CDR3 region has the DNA TGTGCCAGCAGAGAGGGGCGGAGCACAGATACGCAGTATTTT.